Listed below are T cell receptor beta chains from one sample, sequenced in a study of CD8 T cells in Susac syndrome. MiXCR was run by TCRdb on the immunoSEQ multiplex PCR reads, yielding one entry per CDR3 protein. Among about 140,000 distinct CDR3 sequences listed, just under 95% were seen once. Sequences were obtained from CD8+ T cells from PBMCs. These receptors were obtained from a human donor with Susac syndrome. The CDR3 runs from the conserved cysteine through the conserved F or W. A D gene is named only where the DNA matches it firmly.

V	D	J	DNA	CDR3
TRBV5-4	TRBD1	TRBJ2-1	TGTGCCAGCAGCTTCCGGACAGGGCGTAATGAGCAGTTCTTC	CASSFRTGRNEQFF
TRBV27	TRBD1	TRBJ2-7	TGTGCCAGCAGTTCCCCCGGACAGGGACGATACGAGCAGTACTTC	CASSSPGQGRYEQYF
TRBV6-5	NA	TRBJ1-4	TGTGCCAGCAGTTACGTCGTAGGGGGGGCTAATGAAAAACTGTTTTTT	CASSYVVGGANEKLFF
TRBV12-3/TRBV12-4	NA	TRBJ1-1	TGTGCCAGCAGTTTTACGAACACTGAAGCTTTCTTT	CASSFTNTEAFF
TRBV15	NA	TRBJ1-5	TGTGCCACCAGCAGAGATTTGGGTAGCAATCAGCCCCAGCATTTT	CATSRDLGSNQPQHF
TRBV20-1	TRBD1	TRBJ1-1	TGCAGTGCAACGACAGGGGATGAAGCTTTCTTT	CSATTGDEAFF
TRBV4-1	NA	TRBJ1-1	TGCGCCAGCAGCCAGTCCCGACGCACTGAAGCTTTCTTT	CASSQSRRTEAFF
TRBV3-1	NA	TRBJ1-1	TGTGCCAGCAGCCAGCCGGGCAGTATGAACACTGAAGCTTTCTTT	CASSQPGSMNTEAFF
TRBV5-6	NA	TRBJ1-1	TGTGCCAGCACCGGGGGGGGAACTGAAGCTTTCTTT	CASTGGGTEAFF
TRBV6-5	NA	TRBJ1-4	TGTGCCAGCAGTTACATGTCAACTAATGAAAAACTGTTTTTT	CASSYMSTNEKLFF
TRBV9	NA	TRBJ1-2	TGTGCCAGCAGACCCGGGACCGGTCTCGCTGGCTACACCTTC	CASRPGTGLAGYTF
TRBV6-5	NA	TRBJ1-1	TGTGCCAGCAGTTATCCCCGGACAGCTACTGACCCGAACACTGAAGCTTTCTTT	CASSYPRTATDPNTEAFF
TRBV2	NA	TRBJ1-4	TGTGCCAGCACCCCGGGGGCAACTAATGAAAAACTGTTTTTT	CASTPGATNEKLFF
TRBV2	NA	TRBJ1-5	TGTGCCAGCAGTGTGCCCGGTCCATATCAGCCCCAGCATTTT	CASSVPGPYQPQHF
TRBV7-9	NA	TRBJ1-1	TGTGCCAGCAGCCTCGGTAAGATAGGGAACACTGAAGCTTTCTTT	CASSLGKIGNTEAFF
TRBV6-5	NA	TRBJ2-1	TGTGCCAGCAGTTACTTCGGGGGCAATGAGCAGTTCTTC	CASSYFGGNEQFF
TRBV2	NA	TRBJ1-1	TGTGCCAGCAGACAGTACACTGAAGCTTTCTTT	CASRQYTEAFF
TRBV27	NA	TRBJ2-7	TGTGCCAGCAGTTCACCGGGGACGGAGGGGCAGTACTTC	CASSSPGTEGQYF
TRBV27	NA	TRBJ1-1	TGTGCCAGCAGTTTAACCGAGACAGGCGACACTGAAGCTTTCTTT	CASSLTETGDTEAFF
TRBV4-1	TRBD1	TRBJ2-3	TGCGCCAGCAGCCACGCTCGCCGGGACAGGGGGGTGGGAGATACGCAGTATTTT	CASSHARRDRGVGDTQYF
TRBV12-3/TRBV12-4	TRBD1	TRBJ1-5	TGTGCCAGCACTAGACAGGGGGCGTTTCAGCCCCAGCATTTT	CASTRQGAFQPQHF
TRBV24-1	TRBD2	TRBJ2-1	TGTGCCACCAGTGGAGGGTCTAGCGGGAGGGCCAGTGGGAATGAGCAGTTCTTC	CATSGGSSGRASGNEQFF
TRBV5-6	NA	TRBJ1-2	TGTGCCAGCAGCTTCGGCAGGGCCAGCTATGGCTACACCTTC	CASSFGRASYGYTF
TRBV7-9	TRBD2	TRBJ2-3	TGTGCCAGCAGCTCCGCCCTAGCGGGAGGTACAGATACGCAGTATTTT	CASSSALAGGTDTQYF
TRBV27	TRBD1	TRBJ2-7	TGTGCCAGCGGGGACAGGGAAGGCTACGAGCAGTACTTC	CASGDREGYEQYF
TRBV7-2	TRBD2	TRBJ2-1	TGTGCCAGCAGCTTAGCTGCCGGGACTAGCGGGAGAGGTGAGCAGTTCTTC	CASSLAAGTSGRGEQFF